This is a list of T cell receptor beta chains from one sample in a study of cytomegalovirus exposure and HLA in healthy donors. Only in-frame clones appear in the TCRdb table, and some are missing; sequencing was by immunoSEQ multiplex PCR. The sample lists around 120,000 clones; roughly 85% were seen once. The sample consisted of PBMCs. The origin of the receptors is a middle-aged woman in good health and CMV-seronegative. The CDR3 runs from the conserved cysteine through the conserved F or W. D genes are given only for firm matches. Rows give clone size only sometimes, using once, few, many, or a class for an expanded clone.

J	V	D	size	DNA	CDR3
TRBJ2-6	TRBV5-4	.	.	TGTGCCAGCAGCCTGATTATTGTCGGGTCTGGGGCCAACGTCCTGACTTTC	CASSLIIVGSGANVLTF
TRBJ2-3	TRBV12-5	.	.	TGTGCTAGTGGTTTGTTCAGTGTAGATACGCAGTATTTT	CASGLFSVDTQYF
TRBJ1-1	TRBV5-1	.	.	TGCGCCAGCAGCCTAAAGGGGGAATTTGAAGCTTTCTTT	CASSLKGEFEAFF
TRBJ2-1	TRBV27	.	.	TGTGCCAGCAGTTTTACCGGGGACTACAATGAGCAGTTCTTC	CASSFTGDYNEQFF
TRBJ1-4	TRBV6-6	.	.	TGTGCCAGCAGTGCCCCGGACTTAACTAATGAAAAACTGTTTTTT	CASSAPDLTNEKLFF
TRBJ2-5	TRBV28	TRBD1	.	TGTGCCAGCAGTATCGGACAGGGGGCTTATGGCCAAGAGACCCAGTACTTC	CASSIGQGAYGQETQYF
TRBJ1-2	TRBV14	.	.	TGTGCCAGCAGCCCCGTGGGGACACCCTTCTATGGCTACACCTTC	CASSPVGTPFYGYTF
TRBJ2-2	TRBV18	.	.	TGTGCCAGCTCACCGCGACAGGTCATCTTCCCCGGGGAGCTGTTTTTT	CASSPRQVIFPGELFF
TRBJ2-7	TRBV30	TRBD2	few	TGTGCCTGGAGGAAGCCTAGCGGGAGAGATCACGAGCAGTACTTC	CAWRKPSGRDHEQYF
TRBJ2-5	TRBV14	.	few	TGTGCCAGCAGCCACCTCCCCGGCGGGGCCCAAGAGACCCAGTACTTC	CASSHLPGGAQETQYF
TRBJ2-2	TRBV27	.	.	TGTGCCAGCAGTTTATCGACTAGTCCCGGGGAGCTGTTTTTT	CASSLSTSPGELFF
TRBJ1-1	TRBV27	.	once	TGTGCCAGCAGTTTATCGCGAGGAGGGACTGAAGCTTTCTTT	CASSLSRGGTEAFF
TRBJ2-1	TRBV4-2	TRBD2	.	TGTGCCAGCAGCCATCGCTTGGGACTAGGGAATGAGCAGTTCTTC	CASSHRLGLGNEQFF
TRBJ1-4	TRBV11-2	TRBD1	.	TGTGCCAGCAGCTTCGGGACAGGGATTGATGAAAAACTGTTTTTT	CASSFGTGIDEKLFF
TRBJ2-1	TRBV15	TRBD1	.	TGTGCCACCAGCAGAGATTTATCAGGGGGCCATGAGCAGTTCTTC	CATSRDLSGGHEQFF
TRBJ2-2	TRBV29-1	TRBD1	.	TGCAGCGTGGATGGACAGGGAAGCACCGGGGAGCTGTTTTTT	CSVDGQGSTGELFF
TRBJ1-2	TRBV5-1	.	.	TGCGCCAGCAGCTTGGACGGCTGGGTTGCGGGGGCGCGTGGCTACACCTTC	CASSLDGWVAGARGYTF
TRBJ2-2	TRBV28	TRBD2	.	TGTGCCAGCAGTCCACCGGGACTAGCGGGTACCGGGGAGCTGTTTTTT	CASSPPGLAGTGELFF
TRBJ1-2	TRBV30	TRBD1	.	TGTGCCTGGAGTGTTAGGACAGGCAACGGCTACACCTTC	CAWSVRTGNGYTF
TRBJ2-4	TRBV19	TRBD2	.	TGTGCCAGTAGTATCGAGGGAACGGGGGGAAACATTCAGTACTTC	CASSIEGTGGNIQYF
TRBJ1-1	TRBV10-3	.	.	TGTGCCATACAGGGTACTGGCACTGAAGCTTTCTTT	CAIQGTGTEAFF
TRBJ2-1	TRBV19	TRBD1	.	TGTGCCAGTACGGGACAGGGTTCCTACAATGAGCAGTTCTTC	CASTGQGSYNEQFF
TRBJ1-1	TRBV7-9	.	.	TGTTCCAGCAGCTTGGTTACCCCGGCGGGAAACACTGAAGCTTTCTTT	CSSSLVTPAGNTEAFF
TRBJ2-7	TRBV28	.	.	TGTGCCAGCAGTTTACGGGAGCCCTCCAACGAGCAGTACTTC	CASSLREPSNEQYF